A selection of T cell receptor beta chains follows, all from one sample in a study of shared clonotypes between healthy human individuals. This table comes from immunoSEQ multiplex PCR, and its TCRdb copy is limited to in-frame clones, with some not included. The sample holds around 2,000,000 clones, about 92% seen once. The specimen sequenced was naive CD8+ T cells from PBMCs. All receptors derive from a young man in good health. Some clones in this sample may be carry-over from other donors' samples. Both conserved end residues are part of each CDR3. The D gene is left open where the match is weak. Clone size appears in some rows only: once, few, many, or a class for an expanded clone.

>NA|TRBV7-2|once|TRBJ2-2
TGTGCCAGCAGACAAGACAGGTTTCAAGGGGAGCTGTTTTTT
CASRQDRFQGELFF
>NA|TRBV5-1|NA|TRBJ2-7
TGCGCCAGCAGCTTGGACCGGACGGATCTTTCGCAGCAGTACTTC
CASSLDRTDLSQQYF
>NA|TRBV19|NA|TRBJ1-2
TGTGCCAGTAGTCCGGGACTCATCTATGGCTACACCTTC
CASSPGLIYGYTF
>NA|TRBV7-2|NA|TRBJ2-5
TGTGCCAGCAGCCCCTCCGCCCCGGCCGCGCCCCAAGAGACCCAGTACTTC
CASSPSAPAAPQETQYF
>TRBD1|TRBV4-1|NA|TRBJ2-5
TGCGCCAGCAGCCGAACTCCGGGACAGGGATTAGAGACCCAGTACTTC
CASSRTPGQGLETQYF
>NA|TRBV7-8|NA|TRBJ2-7
TGTGCCAGCAGCGGAACAAGCTCCGAGCAGTACTTC
CASSGTSSEQYF
>TRBD1|TRBV7-2|NA|TRBJ2-2
TGTGCCAGCAGCTCTATCCCTTTGACAGGGACGAACACCGGGGAGCTGTTTTTT
CASSSIPLTGTNTGELFF
>TRBD1|TRBV30|few|TRBJ1-2
TGTGCCTGGAGTTTCGGGACAGGGGATGGCTACACCTTC
CAWSFGTGDGYTF
>NA|TRBV6-5|NA|TRBJ1-2
TGTGCCAGCAGTTACTCGGAGGGATTCTATGGCTACACCTTC
CASSYSEGFYGYTF
>TRBD2|TRBV9|NA|TRBJ2-7
TGTGCCAGCAGCGTACTAGCGGGAGGACCGTACGAGCAGTACTTC
CASSVLAGGPYEQYF
>TRBD1|TRBV19|NA|TRBJ2-3
TGTGCCAGTACGGGACAGGGGGCTTCTTTCGCGCAGTATTTT
CASTGQGASFAQYF
>NA|TRBV9|NA|TRBJ2-3
TGTGCCAGCAGCTCGAAGGACTCTCAAACCACAGATACGCAGTATTTT
CASSSKDSQTTDTQYF
>NA|TRBV27|NA|TRBJ1-4
TGTGCCAGCAGTTTTTTAGCAACTAATGAAAAACTGTTTTTT
CASSFLATNEKLFF
>TRBD1|TRBV7-7|NA|TRBJ2-7
TGTGCCAGCAGCCCTGGACAGGGGGCGAGAAACGAGCAGTACTTC
CASSPGQGARNEQYF
>NA|TRBV9|NA|TRBJ2-7
TGTGCCAGCAGCGTAGGTCTCGACGCCTCCTACGAGCAGTACTTC
CASSVGLDASYEQYF
>NA|TRBV27|NA|TRBJ1-1
TGTGCCAGCAGTTTATTTCTGGGAACTGAAGCTTTCTTT
CASSLFLGTEAFF
>NA|TRBV11-3|NA|TRBJ2-2
TGTGCCAGCAGCTTCGACCCGAACACCGGGGAGCTGTTTTTT
CASSFDPNTGELFF
>NA|TRBV4-2|NA|TRBJ1-1
TGTGCCAGCAGCCCGGCTTCGGGCACTGAAGCTTTCTTT
CASSPASGTEAFF
>TRBD2|TRBV2|NA|TRBJ2-7
TGTGCCAGCAGCGCCGGACTAGTGGGCTACGAGCAGTACTTC
CASSAGLVGYEQYF
>NA|TRBV9|NA|TRBJ2-1
TGTGCCAGCAGCGTAGTAGGGCGGGCCTCCTACAATGAGCAGTTCTTC
CASSVVGRASYNEQFF
>TRBD2|TRBV30|few|TRBJ2-1
TGTGCCTGGGTCGCGCTAGCGGGCTCCTACAATGAGCAGTTCTTC
CAWVALAGSYNEQFF
>TRBD1|TRBV4-1|once|TRBJ2-7
TGCGCCAGCAGCCAAGTGCCGGGACAGGGGACCTACGAGCAGTACTTC
CASSQVPGQGTYEQYF
>NA|TRBV28|NA|TRBJ2-5
TGTGCCAGCAGTTTAACTAACCAAGAGACCCAGTACTTC
CASSLTNQETQYF
>TRBD1|TRBV7-9|few|TRBJ2-1
TGTGCCAGCAGCTCCCGACAGGGCTCCTACAATGAGCAGTTCTTC
CASSSRQGSYNEQFF
>NA|TRBV10-3|NA|TRBJ2-1
TGTGCCATCAGTTACTCTAACCTCGAAGGGGGCTCCTACAATGAGCAGTTCTTC
CAISYSNLEGGSYNEQFF
>NA|TRBV28|NA|TRBJ2-5
TGTGCCAGCAGTTTATTGGGCCGGGATCAAACTGAGACCCAGTACTTC
CASSLLGRDQTETQYF
>NA|TRBV27|NA|TRBJ2-2
TGTGCCAGCAGTCACGGGGCAAACACCGGGGAGCTGTTTTTT
CASSHGANTGELFF
>NA|TRBV19|NA|TRBJ1-5
TGTGCCAGTAGTCCGACAGGAGGTCCACGCAATCAGCCCCAGCATTTT
CASSPTGGPRNQPQHF
>NA|TRBV6-4|few|TRBJ2-2
TGTGCCAGCAGCGATCTTGGTTCCACCGGGGAGCTGTTTTTT
CASSDLGSTGELFF
>NA|TRBV27|NA|TRBJ2-7
TGTGCCAGCAACCCTATGGGGCCCCCAGGGCGGTACTTC
CASNPMGPPGRYF
>NA|TRBV5-4|NA|TRBJ2-7
TGTGCCAGCAGCTTCGGGACCCCCTCCTACGAGCAGTACTTC
CASSFGTPSYEQYF
>NA|TRBV6-6|NA|TRBJ2-7
TGTGCCAGCAGTTACCACAATGTGGAGCAGTACTTC
CASSYHNVEQYF
>NA|TRBV11-2|few|TRBJ1-1
TGTGCCAGCAGCGGTTGGGAGTACACTGAAGCTTTCTTT
CASSGWEYTEAFF
>NA|TRBV29-1|NA|TRBJ1-2
TGCAGCGTTGAAGGGCGGGATTTCTATGGCTACACCTTC
CSVEGRDFYGYTF
>NA|TRBV30|NA|TRBJ2-7
TGTGCCTGGAGCGAGCGGCAGGTTCCCTACGAGCAGTACTTC
CAWSERQVPYEQYF
>NA|TRBV27|NA|TRBJ2-7
TGTGCCAGCAGTTCAGGGCTTTCCTACGAGCAGTACTTC
CASSSGLSYEQYF
>NA|TRBV4-2|NA|TRBJ2-7
TGTGCCAGCAATAACGGGTTAGAATCCTACGAGCAGTACTTC
CASNNGLESYEQYF